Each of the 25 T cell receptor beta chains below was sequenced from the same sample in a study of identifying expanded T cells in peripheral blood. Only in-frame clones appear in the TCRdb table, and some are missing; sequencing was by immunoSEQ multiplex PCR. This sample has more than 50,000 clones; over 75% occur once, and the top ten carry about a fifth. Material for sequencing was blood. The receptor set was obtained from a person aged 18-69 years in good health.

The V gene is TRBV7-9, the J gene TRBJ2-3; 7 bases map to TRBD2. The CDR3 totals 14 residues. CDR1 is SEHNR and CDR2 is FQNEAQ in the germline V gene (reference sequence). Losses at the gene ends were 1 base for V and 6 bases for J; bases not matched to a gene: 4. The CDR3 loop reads CASSLGAGMDTQYF. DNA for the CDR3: TGTGCCAGCAGCTTAGGAGCGGGGATGGATACGCAGTATTTT.

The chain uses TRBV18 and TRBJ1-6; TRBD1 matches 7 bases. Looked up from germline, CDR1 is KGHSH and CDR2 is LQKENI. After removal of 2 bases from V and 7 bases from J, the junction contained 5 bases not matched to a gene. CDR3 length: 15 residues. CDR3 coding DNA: TGTGCCAGCTCACCATCATACAGGGGAAATTCACCCCTCCACTTT. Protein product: CASSPSYRGNSPLHF. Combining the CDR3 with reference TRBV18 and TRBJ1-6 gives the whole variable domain NAGVMQNPRHLVRRRGQEARLRCSPMKGHSHVYWYRQLPEEGLKFMVYLQKENIIDESGMPKERFSAEFPKEGPSILRIQQVVRGDSAAYFCASSPSYRGNSPLHFGNGTRLTVT.

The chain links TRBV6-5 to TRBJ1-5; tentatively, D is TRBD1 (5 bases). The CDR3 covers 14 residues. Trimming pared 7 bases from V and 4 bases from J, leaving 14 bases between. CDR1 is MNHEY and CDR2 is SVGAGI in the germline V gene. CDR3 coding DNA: TGTGCCAGCACCCCCGGGGGAGGTAATCAGCCCCAGCATTTT. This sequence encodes CASTPGGGNQPQHF.

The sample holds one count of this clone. CDR3 bases: TGCGCCAGCAGCGGGGGGGCCGGGGAGACCCAGTACTTC. This codes for CASSGGAGETQYF. The chain has TRBV5-1 and TRBJ2-5, with D possibly matching TRBD2 (7 bases). Germline V lookup: CDR1 SGHRS, CDR2 YFSETQ. This CDR3 contains 13 residues. V was trimmed by 4 bases and J by 5 bases, leaving 12 bases between them. Complete variable domain (other parts from reference TRBV5-1 and TRBJ2-5): KAGVTQTPRYLIKTRGQQVTLSCSPISGHRSVSWYQQTPGQGLQFLFEYFSETQRNKGNFPGRFSGRQFSNSRSEMNVSTLELGDSALYLCASSGGAGETQYFGPGTRLLVL.

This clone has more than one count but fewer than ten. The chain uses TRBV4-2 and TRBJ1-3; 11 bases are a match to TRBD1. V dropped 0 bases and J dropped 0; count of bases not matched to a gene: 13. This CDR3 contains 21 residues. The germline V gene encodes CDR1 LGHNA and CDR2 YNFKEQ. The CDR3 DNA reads TGTGCCAGCAGCCAAGAAAGATCGGACAGGGGGCTGCTAAACTCTGGAAACACCATATATTTT. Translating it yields CASSQERSDRGLLNSGNTIYF.

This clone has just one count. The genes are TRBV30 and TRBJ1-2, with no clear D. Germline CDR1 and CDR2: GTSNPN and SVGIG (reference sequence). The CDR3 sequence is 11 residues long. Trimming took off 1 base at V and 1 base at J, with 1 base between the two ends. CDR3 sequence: CAWSDNYGYTF. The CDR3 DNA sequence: TGTGCCTGGAGTGATAACTATGGCTACACCTTC. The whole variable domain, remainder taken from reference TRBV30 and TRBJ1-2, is SQTIHQWPATLVQPVGSPLSLECTVEGTSNPNLYWYRQAAGRGLQLLFYSVGIGQISSEVPQNLSASRPQDRQFILSSKKLLLSDSGFYLCAWSDNYGYTFGSGTRLTVV.

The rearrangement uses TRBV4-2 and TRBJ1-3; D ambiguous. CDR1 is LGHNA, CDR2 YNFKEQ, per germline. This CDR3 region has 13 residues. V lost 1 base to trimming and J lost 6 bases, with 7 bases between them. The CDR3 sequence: CASSQGGENTIYF. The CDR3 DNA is TGTGCCAGCAGCCAAGGAGGAGAAAACACCATATATTTT.

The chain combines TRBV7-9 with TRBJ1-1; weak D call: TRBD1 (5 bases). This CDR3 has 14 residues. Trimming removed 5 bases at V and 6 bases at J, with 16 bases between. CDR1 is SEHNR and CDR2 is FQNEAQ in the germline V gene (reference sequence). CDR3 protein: CASSLTTAHSEAFF. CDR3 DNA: TGTGCCAGCAGCCTTACGACAGCCCATTCTGAAGCTTTCTTT.

The CDR3 reads CASSLGAGGIYEQYF. DNA of the CDR3: TGCGCCAGCAGCTTGGGCGCGGGAGGGATCTACGAGCAGTACTTC. The J gene is TRBJ2-7, the V gene TRBV5-1; 9 bases map to TRBD2. Germline V lookup: CDR1 SGHRS, CDR2 YFSETQ. The CDR3 covers 15 residues. The V and J ends lost 0 bases and 3 bases, in that order; junction bases with no gene match: 4.

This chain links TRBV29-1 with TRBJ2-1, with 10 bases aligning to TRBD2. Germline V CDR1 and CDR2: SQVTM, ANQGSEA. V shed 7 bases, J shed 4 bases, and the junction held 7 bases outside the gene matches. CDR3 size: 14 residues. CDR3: CSGTQRGGYNEQFF. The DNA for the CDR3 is TGCAGCGGAACCCAGCGGGGGGGTTACAATGAGCAGTTCTTC.

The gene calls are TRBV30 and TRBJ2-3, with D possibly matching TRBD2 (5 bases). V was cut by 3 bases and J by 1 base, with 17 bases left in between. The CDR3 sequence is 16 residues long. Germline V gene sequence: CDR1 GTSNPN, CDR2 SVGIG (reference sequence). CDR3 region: CAWSQLDPLGTDTQYF. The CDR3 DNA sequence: TGTGCCTGGAGCCAACTAGACCCTCTCGGCACAGATACGCAGTATTTT.

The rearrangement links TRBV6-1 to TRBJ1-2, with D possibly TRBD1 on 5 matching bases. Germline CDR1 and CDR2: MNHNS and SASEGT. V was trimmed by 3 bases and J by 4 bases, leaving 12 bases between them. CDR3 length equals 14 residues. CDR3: CASSEGEVGYGYTF. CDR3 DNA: TGTGCCAGCAGTGAGGGGGAGGTGGGCTATGGCTACACCTTC.

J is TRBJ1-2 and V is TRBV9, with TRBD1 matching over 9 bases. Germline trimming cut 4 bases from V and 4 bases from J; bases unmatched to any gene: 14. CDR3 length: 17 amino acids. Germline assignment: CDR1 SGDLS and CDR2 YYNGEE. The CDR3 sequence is CASSLPGQGVIGYGYTF. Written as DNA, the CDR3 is TGTGCCAGCAGCCTGCCGGGACAGGGAGTGATAGGCTATGGCTACACCTTC.

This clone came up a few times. CDR3 in amino acids: CARGGDYGYTF. CDR3 DNA: TGTGCCAGAGGGGGGGACTATGGCTACACCTTC. The gene calls are TRBV21-1 and TRBJ1-2. TRBV21-1 is a listed pseudogene. The CDR3 has 11 residues.

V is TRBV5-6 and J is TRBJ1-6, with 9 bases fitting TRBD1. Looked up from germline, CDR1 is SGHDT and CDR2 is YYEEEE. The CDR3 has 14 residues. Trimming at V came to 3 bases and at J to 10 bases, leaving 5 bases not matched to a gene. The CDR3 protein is CASSYRDRDSPLHF. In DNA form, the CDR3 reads TGTGCCAGCAGCTACCGGGACAGGGACTCACCCCTCCACTTT.

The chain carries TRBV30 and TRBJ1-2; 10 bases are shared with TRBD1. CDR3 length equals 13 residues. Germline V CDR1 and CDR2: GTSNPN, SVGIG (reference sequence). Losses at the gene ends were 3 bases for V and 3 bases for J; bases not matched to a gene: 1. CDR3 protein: CAWRGQGDYGYTF. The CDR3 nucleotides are TGTGCCTGGAGAGGACAGGGGGACTATGGCTACACCTTC.

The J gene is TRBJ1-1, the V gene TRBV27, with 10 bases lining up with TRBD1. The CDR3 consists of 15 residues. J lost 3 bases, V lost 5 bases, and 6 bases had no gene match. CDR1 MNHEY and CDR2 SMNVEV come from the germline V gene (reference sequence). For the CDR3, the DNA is TGTGCCAGCAGTGACAGGGGGCGAGGGTACACTGAAGCTTTCTTT. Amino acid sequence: CASSDRGRGYTEAFF.

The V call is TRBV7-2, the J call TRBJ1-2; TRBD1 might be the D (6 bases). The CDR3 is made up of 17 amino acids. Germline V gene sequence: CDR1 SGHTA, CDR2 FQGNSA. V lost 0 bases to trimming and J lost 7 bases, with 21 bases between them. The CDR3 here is CASSLAGGTGLLGGYTF. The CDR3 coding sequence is TGTGCCAGCAGCTTAGCGGGGGGCACAGGGCTCCTAGGTGGCTACACCTTC.

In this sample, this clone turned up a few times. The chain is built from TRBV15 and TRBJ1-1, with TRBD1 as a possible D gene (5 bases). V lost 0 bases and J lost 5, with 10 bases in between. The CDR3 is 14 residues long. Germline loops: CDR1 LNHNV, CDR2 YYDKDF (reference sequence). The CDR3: CATSRETVITEAFF. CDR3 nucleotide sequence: TGTGCCACCAGCAGAGAGACAGTAATAACTGAAGCTTTCTTT.

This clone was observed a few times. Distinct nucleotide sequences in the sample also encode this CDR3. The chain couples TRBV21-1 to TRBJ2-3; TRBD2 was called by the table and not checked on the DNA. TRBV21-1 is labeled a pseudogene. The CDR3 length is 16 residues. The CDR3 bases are TGTGCCAGCAGCAAAGAAGGTCGGGGGATCACAGATACGCAGTATTTT. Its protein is CASSKEGRGITDTQYF.

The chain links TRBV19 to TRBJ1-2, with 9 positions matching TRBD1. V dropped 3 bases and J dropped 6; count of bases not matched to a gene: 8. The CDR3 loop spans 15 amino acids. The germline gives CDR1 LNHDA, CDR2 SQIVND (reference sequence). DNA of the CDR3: TGTGCCAGTAGTATGGAAGGGGGACAGGGCCATGGCTACACCTTC. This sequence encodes CASSMEGGQGHGYTF.

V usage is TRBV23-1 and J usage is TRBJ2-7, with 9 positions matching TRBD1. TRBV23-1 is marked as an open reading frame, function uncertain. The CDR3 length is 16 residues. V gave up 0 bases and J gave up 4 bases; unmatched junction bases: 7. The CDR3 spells CASSQSRDRVIYEQYV. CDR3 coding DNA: TGCGCCAGCAGTCAATCCCGGGACAGGGTGATTTACGAGCAGTACGTC.

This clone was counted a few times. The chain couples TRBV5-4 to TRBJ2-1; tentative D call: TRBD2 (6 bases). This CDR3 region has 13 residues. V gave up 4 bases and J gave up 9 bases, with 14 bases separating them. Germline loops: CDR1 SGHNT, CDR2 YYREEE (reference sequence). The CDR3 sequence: CASSGSGVGEQFF. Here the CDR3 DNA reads TGTGCCAGCAGCGGTAGCGGTGTGGGTGAGCAGTTCTTC.

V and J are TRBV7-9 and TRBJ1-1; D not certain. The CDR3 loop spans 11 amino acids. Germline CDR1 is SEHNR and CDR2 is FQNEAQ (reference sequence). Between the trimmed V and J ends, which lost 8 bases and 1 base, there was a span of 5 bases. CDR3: CASGGNTEAFF. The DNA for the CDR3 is TGTGCCAGCGGAGGGAACACTGAAGCTTTCTTT.

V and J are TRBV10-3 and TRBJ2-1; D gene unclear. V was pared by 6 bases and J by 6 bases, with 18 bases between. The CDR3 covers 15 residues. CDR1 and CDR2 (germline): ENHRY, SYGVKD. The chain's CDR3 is CAISPILGRTNEQFF. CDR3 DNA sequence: TGTGCCATCAGCCCAATTTTAGGCAGGACCAATGAGCAGTTCTTC.